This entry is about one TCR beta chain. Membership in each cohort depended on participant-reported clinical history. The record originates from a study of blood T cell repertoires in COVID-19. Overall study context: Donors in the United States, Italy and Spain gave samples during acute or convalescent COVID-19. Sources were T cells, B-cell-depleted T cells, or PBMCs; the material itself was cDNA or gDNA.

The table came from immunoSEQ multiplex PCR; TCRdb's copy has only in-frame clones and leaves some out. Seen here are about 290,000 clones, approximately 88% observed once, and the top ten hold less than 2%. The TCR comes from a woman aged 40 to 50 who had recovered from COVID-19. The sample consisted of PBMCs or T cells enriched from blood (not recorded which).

The CDR3 is CASSQAPMGAFNEKLFF. In DNA, the CDR3 is TGCGCCAGCAGCCAAGCCCCGATGGGGGCCTTTAATGAAAAACTGTTTTTT. The chain recombines TRBV4-3 with TRBJ1-4; perhaps TRBD1 as D (6 bases). Trimming shortened V by 1 base and J by 4 bases, and 16 bases separated the two germline ends. Germline V lookup: CDR1 LGHNA, CDR2 YSLEER. This CDR3 contains 17 residues.